This T cell receptor beta chain was observed in a study of blood T cell repertoires in COVID-19. About the research overall: Spain, Italy and the United States supplied samples that represented acute and convalescent COVID-19.

This CDR3 region has 12 residues. Germline V gene data show CDR1 as SGHDT and CDR2 as YYEEEE. Trimming left V 4 bases short and J 7 bases short, with 9 bases between. Adults between about 18 and 95 years of age took part from some 25 US areas. The study recruited exposed participants who had met a COVID-19 case within 2 weeks before entry. The authors' processing: By means of reference gene primer amplification, nucleated cell counts were estimated. TCRdb keeps only in-frame clones here, not all; method: immunoSEQ multiplex PCR. D and trimming were read from the DNA, whereas the V and J calls and clone size are those reported in that table. The sample records 200,000 to 250,000 clones, roughly 88% being singletons.

The sample comprised PBMCs or T cells enriched from blood (not recorded which). This clonotype was obtained from a woman in her thirties who had been exposed to COVID-19. The chain employs TRBV5-6 and TRBJ2-1; D is unresolved. CDR3 DNA sequence: TGTGCCAGCAGCCACTGGTTAAATGAGCAGTTCTTC. It yields the protein CASSHWLNEQFF.